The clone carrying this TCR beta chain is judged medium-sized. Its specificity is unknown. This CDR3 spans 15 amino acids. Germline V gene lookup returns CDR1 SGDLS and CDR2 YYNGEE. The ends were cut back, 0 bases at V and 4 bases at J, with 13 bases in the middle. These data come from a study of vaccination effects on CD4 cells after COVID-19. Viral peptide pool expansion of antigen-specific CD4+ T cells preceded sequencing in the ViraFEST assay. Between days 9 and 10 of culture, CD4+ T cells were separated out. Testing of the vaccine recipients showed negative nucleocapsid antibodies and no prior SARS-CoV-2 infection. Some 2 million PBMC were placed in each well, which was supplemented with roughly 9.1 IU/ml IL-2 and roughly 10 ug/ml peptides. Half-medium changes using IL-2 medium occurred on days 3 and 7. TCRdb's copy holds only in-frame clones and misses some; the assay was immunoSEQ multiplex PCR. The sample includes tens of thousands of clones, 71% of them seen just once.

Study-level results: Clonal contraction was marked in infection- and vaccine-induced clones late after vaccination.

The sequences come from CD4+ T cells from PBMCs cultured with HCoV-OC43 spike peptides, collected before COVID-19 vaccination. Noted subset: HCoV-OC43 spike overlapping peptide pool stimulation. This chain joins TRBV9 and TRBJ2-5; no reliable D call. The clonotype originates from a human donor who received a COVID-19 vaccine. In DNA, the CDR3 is TGTGCCAGCAGCGTAGGGGTAATAGGGCTAGAGACCCAGTACTTC. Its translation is CASSVGVIGLETQYF.